This TCR beta chain was found in a study of blood T cell repertoires in COVID-19. Turning to the study itself: PBMCs, B-cell-depleted T cells, or T cells provided the cDNA or gDNA that made up the material.

The Seattle site enrolled patients during active infection and followed them longitudinally. As originally analysed: From reference gene primer amplification, estimates of nucleated cell counts were derived. Profiling relied on immunoSEQ multiplex PCR, and the TCRdb table lists in-frame clones only, not all of them. The D gene and trimming were derived from the DNA, and the V and J assignments and clone size from that table. The table shows approximately 170,000 clones, with roughly four fifths occurring only once. From germline, CDR1 is MDHEN and CDR2 SYDVKM. The CDR3 runs to 12 residues. Trimming left V 7 bases short and J 4 bases short, with 7 bases between.

V usage is TRBV28 and J usage is TRBJ2-2; D remains unclear. Sequenced input: peripheral blood. The TCR was taken from an older woman with COVID-19, enrolled during active disease. CDR3 region: CASKERTGELFF. In nucleotides, the CDR3 is TGTGCCAGCAAGGAGCGCACCGGGGAGCTGTTTTTT.